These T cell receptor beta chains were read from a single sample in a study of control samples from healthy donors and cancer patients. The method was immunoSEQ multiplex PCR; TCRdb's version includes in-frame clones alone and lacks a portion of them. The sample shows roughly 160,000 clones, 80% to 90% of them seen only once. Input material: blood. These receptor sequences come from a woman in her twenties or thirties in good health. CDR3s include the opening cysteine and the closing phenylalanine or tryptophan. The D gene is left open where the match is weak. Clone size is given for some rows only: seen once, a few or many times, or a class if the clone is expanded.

DNA: TGTGCCAGCAGCTTGGGTTCCGTGGATTGGGAGACCCAGTACTTC
CDR3: CASSLGSVDWETQYF
J: TRBJ2-5
V: TRBV5-5
D: .
size: once

DNA: TGTGCCGGCTGGGACGGGGACCAAGCTTTCTTT
CDR3: CAGWDGDQAFF
J: TRBJ1-1
V: TRBV12-3/TRBV12-4
D: .
size: .

DNA: TGTGCCAGCAGCTTCTCCGGGACTGAAGCTTTCTTT
CDR3: CASSFSGTEAFF
J: TRBJ1-1
V: TRBV7-9
D: .
size: few

DNA: TGTGCCAGTAGTATGGCCGGGCCTTACTCTGGAAACACCATATATTTT
CDR3: CASSMAGPYSGNTIYF
J: TRBJ1-3
V: TRBV19
D: .
size: .

DNA: TGTGCCAGTAGTGTAGGACAGGGTTTGGGAGAGACCCAGTACTTC
CDR3: CASSVGQGLGETQYF
J: TRBJ2-5
V: TRBV19
D: TRBD1
size: .

DNA: TGCAGTGCCAGGCTACTGCATGGCTACACCTTC
CDR3: CSARLLHGYTF
J: TRBJ1-2
V: TRBV20-1
D: .
size: .

DNA: TGTGCCAGCGCCCCTAGTGGGATTACACCCCTCCACTTT
CDR3: CASAPSGITPLHF
J: TRBJ1-6
V: TRBV2
D: .
size: .

DNA: TGCGCCAGCAGCCAAGATCCACAGGGGGCCGACGAGCAGTACTTC
CDR3: CASSQDPQGADEQYF
J: TRBJ2-7
V: TRBV4-1
D: TRBD1
size: .

DNA: TGTGCCAGCAGCTTAGCTACAGGGGGTCGGAGCACTGAAGCTTTCTTT
CDR3: CASSLATGGRSTEAFF
J: TRBJ1-1
V: TRBV7-8
D: TRBD1
size: .

DNA: TGTGCCAGCAGCTCTGCAGGGGGTGGAGAGACCCAGTACTTC
CDR3: CASSSAGGGETQYF
J: TRBJ2-5
V: TRBV7-2
D: TRBD1
size: .

DNA: TGCAGCGCCTGGCTAGCGGGAGCCTCGTTAGTAGATACGCAGTATTTT
CDR3: CSAWLAGASLVDTQYF
J: TRBJ2-3
V: TRBV29-1
D: TRBD2
size: .

DNA: TGCGCCAGCGGCATCATGACAGGGAATCGCTATGGCTACACCTTC
CDR3: CASGIMTGNRYGYTF
J: TRBJ1-2
V: TRBV23-1
D: TRBD1
size: .

DNA: TGTGTCAGCGGGAGTACGACAGGGTTTGTTGAAGCTTTCTTT
CDR3: CVSGSTTGFVEAFF
J: TRBJ1-1
V: TRBV27
D: TRBD1
size: .

DNA: TGTGCTAGCTCTTACGAACCGAGGGACCGCATAAGTGGAGAGACCCAGTACTTC
CDR3: CASSYEPRDRISGETQYF
J: TRBJ2-5
V: TRBV7-7
D: .
size: .

DNA: TGTGCCAGCAGCTTGAGGACAGGGGGTACCGATGAGCAGTTCTTC
CDR3: CASSLRTGGTDEQFF
J: TRBJ2-1
V: TRBV5-4
D: TRBD1
size: .

DNA: TGCGCCAGCAGCTTTACAGGGGGCAAAGCCACTGAAGCTTTCTTT
CDR3: CASSFTGGKATEAFF
J: TRBJ1-1
V: TRBV5-1
D: TRBD1
size: .

DNA: TGTGCCAGCAGTGCTGCTGGGCAGGGTGAAAAACTGTTTTTT
CDR3: CASSAAGQGEKLFF
J: TRBJ1-4
V: TRBV9
D: .
size: few

DNA: TGTGCCAGCAGTGTAGTAGGGGTCTCTGGGGCCAACGTCCTGACTTTC
CDR3: CASSVVGVSGANVLTF
J: TRBJ2-6
V: TRBV2
D: .
size: .

DNA: TGTGCCAGCTCTGGACTAGCGGGAGTTGGAGAGCAGTTCTTC
CDR3: CASSGLAGVGEQFF
J: TRBJ2-1
V: TRBV2
D: TRBD2
size: .

DNA: TGTGCCCCCCCGGCTACTGAAGCTTTCTTT
CDR3: CAPPATEAFF
J: TRBJ1-1
V: TRBV11-3
D: .
size: .

DNA: TGTGCCAGCAGCCAATCCAGTGAGCAGTTCTTC
CDR3: CASSQSSEQFF
J: TRBJ2-1
V: TRBV14
D: .
size: .

DNA: TGTGCCAGCAGCTTAACGCGGGGGAACACTGAAGCTTTCTTT
CDR3: CASSLTRGNTEAFF
J: TRBJ1-1
V: TRBV7-9
D: .
size: .

DNA: TGCGCCAGCAGCCAAGAACCCCTCATTAATACAGGAAACAATTCACCCCTCCACTTT
CDR3: CASSQEPLINTGNNSPLHF
J: TRBJ1-6
V: TRBV4-1
D: .
size: .

DNA: TGTGCCAGCAGCCAACTAGCGGGAGTCGGCGGGGAGCTGTTTTTT
CDR3: CASSQLAGVGGELFF
J: TRBJ2-2
V: TRBV3-1/TRBV3-2
D: TRBD2
size: .

DNA: TGTGCCAGCTCATTAAGCGGGGGGGCCTACAATGAGCAGTTCTTC
CDR3: CASSLSGGAYNEQFF
J: TRBJ2-1
V: TRBV18
D: TRBD2
size: .

DNA: TGTGCCAGCAGTTACTCTCGGGACAGAAACACTGAAGCTTTCTTT
CDR3: CASSYSRDRNTEAFF
J: TRBJ1-1
V: TRBV6-5
D: TRBD1
size: .

DNA: TGCAGCGTACTGGACAGGGGAGGCACTGAAGCTTTCTTT
CDR3: CSVLDRGGTEAFF
J: TRBJ1-1
V: TRBV29-1
D: TRBD1
size: .

DNA: TGTGCCAGCAGCCCTCAGTCAGGGGGATACAATTCACCCCTCCACTTT
CDR3: CASSPQSGGYNSPLHF
J: TRBJ1-6
V: TRBV3-1/TRBV3-2
D: TRBD1
size: .

DNA: TGTGCCAGCAGATCTCTTAGGAGGCTCAGCGCCGAGCAGTACTTC
CDR3: CASRSLRRLSAEQYF
J: TRBJ2-7
V: TRBV28
D: .
size: .

DNA: TGTGCCAGCAGCCCCGCCGGGGGCCGGGGCAATCAGCCCCAGCATTTT
CDR3: CASSPAGGRGNQPQHF
J: TRBJ1-5
V: TRBV7-9
D: .
size: .

DNA: TGTGCCAGCAGCTTTACACGAAATCAGCCCCAGCATTTT
CDR3: CASSFTRNQPQHF
J: TRBJ1-5
V: TRBV11-2
D: .
size: .

DNA: TGTGCCAGCAGCCCTTCCCCCCGGGACAGGGGGCATGAGACCCAGTACTTC
CDR3: CASSPSPRDRGHETQYF
J: TRBJ2-5
V: TRBV7-8
D: TRBD1
size: .

DNA: TGTGCCAGCAGCTTAGTTACCCGGTCTAGCCCCATAACCTTCAATGAGCAGTTCTTC
CDR3: CASSLVTRSSPITFNEQFF
J: TRBJ2-1
V: TRBV7-2
D: .
size: once

DNA: TGTGCCAGTAGTAACCTCGGACCCTACACTGAAGCTTTCTTT
CDR3: CASSNLGPYTEAFF
J: TRBJ1-1
V: TRBV19
D: .
size: .

DNA: TGTGCCAGCACCGGGGGGACCAACACTGAAGCTTTCTTT
CDR3: CASTGGTNTEAFF
J: TRBJ1-1
V: TRBV2
D: .
size: .

DNA: TGTGCCAGTAGTTTCCGGGACACAGCTACCTTT
CDR3: CASSFRDTATF
J: TRBJ1-3
V: TRBV19
D: .
size: .

DNA: TGCGCCAGCAGCCCGGGACAGGGGGGAGAAAAACTGTTTTTT
CDR3: CASSPGQGGEKLFF
J: TRBJ1-4
V: TRBV5-1
D: TRBD1
size: .

DNA: TGTGCCAGCAGTATAGCGGGCGAATCCTACGAGCAGTACTTC
CDR3: CASSIAGESYEQYF
J: TRBJ2-7
V: TRBV9
D: TRBD2
size: .

DNA: TGTGCCACCAGCAGTCCGGAGACGTATGGCTACACCTTC
CDR3: CATSSPETYGYTF
J: TRBJ1-2
V: TRBV15
D: .
size: .

DNA: TGTGCCAGCAGTGAAGCGACAGGGATCACCGGGGAGCTGTTTTTT
CDR3: CASSEATGITGELFF
J: TRBJ2-2
V: TRBV2
D: TRBD1
size: .

DNA: TGCGCCAGCAGCTTGGATCGGGGGTCCTATAATTCACCCCTCCACTTT
CDR3: CASSLDRGSYNSPLHF
J: TRBJ1-6
V: TRBV5-1
D: .
size: .

DNA: TGTGCCACCCTAGCGGGATCTCCTCAAGATACGCAGTATTTT
CDR3: CATLAGSPQDTQYF
J: TRBJ2-3
V: TRBV2
D: TRBD2
size: .

DNA: TGTGCCAGCAGACGTCCCCTAGGCTATGGCTACACCTTC
CDR3: CASRRPLGYGYTF
J: TRBJ1-2
V: TRBV28
D: .
size: once

DNA: TGTGCCAGCAGCCCCCGGACAGGGGGCAACTATGGCTACACCTTC
CDR3: CASSPRTGGNYGYTF
J: TRBJ1-2
V: TRBV5-6
D: TRBD1
size: .

DNA: TGTGCCAGCAGAGCCCGGGACAGGGATGCACAGTTCTTC
CDR3: CASRARDRDAQFF
J: TRBJ2-1
V: TRBV2
D: TRBD1
size: .

DNA: TGTGCCAGCAGCGGGGGGGTGGGCACAGATACGCAGTATTTT
CDR3: CASSGGVGTDTQYF
J: TRBJ2-3
V: TRBV6-5
D: TRBD2
size: .

DNA: TGTGCCAGCAGCCTCCGGGAGGCCACCATATATTTT
CDR3: CASSLREATIYF
J: TRBJ1-3
V: TRBV7-2
D: .
size: .

DNA: TGTGCCAGCGTCGGCGGAAGGAGCCCCGGAAACACCATATATTTT
CDR3: CASVGGRSPGNTIYF
J: TRBJ1-3
V: TRBV11-2
D: .
size: .

DNA: TGTGCCAGCAGATCAGGGTTCCGGGAGACCCAGTACTTC
CDR3: CASRSGFRETQYF
J: TRBJ2-5
V: TRBV28
D: .
size: .

DNA: TGCGCCAGCAGCTTGGCGGTGTCGAATCGGGAGCAGTACTTC
CDR3: CASSLAVSNREQYF
J: TRBJ2-7
V: TRBV5-1
D: .
size: .

DNA: TGTGCCACCAGTGATGCAGGCGTCTGGGCCAACGTCCTGACTTTC
CDR3: CATSDAGVWANVLTF
J: TRBJ2-6
V: TRBV24-1
D: .
size: .

DNA: TGTGCCAGCAGCAGTGGAACTGAAGCTTTCTTT
CDR3: CASSSGTEAFF
J: TRBJ1-1
V: TRBV12-3/TRBV12-4
D: .
size: once

DNA: TGCGCCAGCAGCCAAGATGTCAATCAGCCCCAGCATTTT
CDR3: CASSQDVNQPQHF
J: TRBJ1-5
V: TRBV4-1
D: .
size: .

DNA: TGTGCTTCAAAAATCGGCTTAACTAGCACAGATACGCAGTATTTT
CDR3: CASKIGLTSTDTQYF
J: TRBJ2-3
V: TRBV7-6
D: .
size: .